This is a list of T cell receptor beta chains from one sample in a study of blood T cell repertoires in COVID-19. Assay used: immunoSEQ multiplex PCR; TCRdb lists only in-frame clones, some missing. The table has some 250,000 clones, around 87% seen once; the top ten hold approximately 5.1%. Sequencing was carried out using peripheral blood. The receptors were gathered from a woman aged 55-69 years with COVID-19, enrolled during active disease. CDR3s include the opening cysteine and the closing phenylalanine or tryptophan. D genes are given only for firm matches. Only part of the rows carry a size: once, few, many, or a class if the clone is expanded.

J,D,V,size,CDR3,DNA
TRBJ2-7,TRBD2,TRBV11-2,NA,CASSLGTSGTYEQYF,TGTGCCAGCAGCTTAGGGACTAGCGGGACCTACGAGCAGTACTTC
TRBJ2-7,TRBD1,TRBV28,few,CASSIGWDRVDYEQYF,TGTGCCAGCAGCATTGGATGGGACAGGGTCGATTACGAGCAGTACTTC
TRBJ2-5,NA,TRBV5-1,once,CASSLEGYQETQYF,TGCGCCAGCAGCTTGGAGGGGTACCAAGAGACCCAGTACTTC
TRBJ2-7,NA,TRBV6-2/TRBV6-3,few,CASSYSTRREQYF,TGTGCCAGCAGTTACTCAACTAGGCGAGAGCAGTACTTC
TRBJ2-7,TRBD1,TRBV4-1,NA,CASSLERQGAGYYEQYF,TGCGCCAGCAGCCTCGAAAGACAGGGGGCGGGGTACTACGAGCAGTACTTC
TRBJ1-3,TRBD1,TRBV9,NA,CASSVFATPGQGKSGNTIYF,TGTGCCAGCAGCGTATTTGCCACACCGGGACAGGGGAAATCTGGAAACACCATATATTTT
TRBJ2-7,TRBD1,TRBV28,NA,CASKKTGPTYEQYF,TGTGCCAGCAAGAAGACAGGGCCGACCTACGAGCAGTACTTC
TRBJ2-7,TRBD1,TRBV9,NA,CASSVEQGASYEQYF,TGTGCCAGCAGCGTAGAACAGGGGGCCTCCTACGAGCAGTACTTC
TRBJ2-7,NA,TRBV29-1,NA,CSVGRGAGEQYF,TGCAGCGTTGGGCGGGGAGCGGGCGAGCAGTACTTC
TRBJ1-1,NA,TRBV5-5,NA,CASSLSGVAEAFF,TGTGCCAGCAGCTTGTCGGGGGTAGCTGAAGCTTTCTTT
TRBJ2-1,TRBD2,TRBV7-9,NA,CASSLDLAGAYEQFF,TGTGCCAGCAGCTTAGACCTAGCGGGCGCGTACGAGCAGTTCTTC
TRBJ1-2,TRBD1,TRBV6-5,NA,CASKRTGHYGYTF,TGTGCCAGCAAGAGGACAGGGCACTATGGCTACACCTTC
TRBJ2-2,NA,TRBV9,NA,CASSQGRTELFF,TGTGCCAGCAGCCAGGGCCGCACGGAGCTGTTTTTT
TRBJ1-2,NA,TRBV15,NA,CATSRTRGDLYGYTF,TGTGCCACCAGCAGAACTCGGGGGGACCTCTATGGCTACACCTTC
TRBJ1-1,TRBD1,TRBV28,NA,CASSLWTGSGTEAFF,TGTGCCAGCAGTTTATGGACAGGGTCGGGCACTGAAGCTTTCTTT
TRBJ1-4,TRBD1,TRBV28,NA,CASSLGLTGGFEKLFF,TGTGCCAGCAGTTTAGGGCTGACAGGGGGCTTTGAAAAACTGTTTTTT
TRBJ2-2,TRBD2,TRBV5-5,NA,CASSFALAGSTGELFF,TGTGCCAGCAGCTTTGCATTAGCGGGAAGCACCGGGGAGCTGTTTTTT